The next 9 T cell receptor beta chains were all read from a single sample in a study of PD-L1 blockade in urothelial cancer. The method was immunoSEQ multiplex PCR; TCRdb's version includes in-frame clones alone and lacks a portion of them. The sample contains some 41,000 clones, approximately 88% of which appear only once. The sequencing used PBMCs, collected around atezolizumab (anti-PD-L1) treatment. These receptors originate from a man at least 80 years old with urothelial cancer.

This chain uses TRBV7-7 with TRBJ2-5; TRBD2 matches at 11 bases. CDR1 and CDR2 (germline): SSHAT, FNYEAQ (reference sequence). The CDR3 loop spans 17 amino acids. J lost 0 bases, V lost 1 base, and 4 bases had no gene match. Here the CDR3 DNA reads TGTGCCAGCAGCTTAGGTCGACTAGCGGGAAACCAAGAGACCCAGTACTTC. The encoded protein is CASSLGRLAGNQETQYF.

The V and J genes are TRBV27 and TRBJ2-7; weak D call: TRBD1 (6 bases). Trimming removed 6 bases from V and 0 bases from J, with 12 bases in between. The germline V gene encodes CDR1 MNHEY and CDR2 SMNVEV (reference sequence). CDR3 length: 14 amino acids. The CDR3, as DNA: TGTGCCAGCAGAACAGGGCTTAGCTCCTACGAGCAGTACTTC. Its protein is CASRTGLSSYEQYF.

This clone was detected once. This chain connects TRBV7-6 to TRBJ2-7; D possibly corresponds to TRBD1 (5 bases). Germline lookup yields CDR1 SGHVS and CDR2 FNYEAQ. The V end was cut by 4 bases, the J end by 2 bases, with 15 bases between. This CDR3 is 15 amino acids long. The CDR3 sequence: CASSSKDSATYEQYF. CDR3 nucleotides: TGTGCCAGCAGCTCCAAAGACAGCGCTACCTACGAGCAGTACTTC.

This clone occurred a few times. The chain has TRBV18 and TRBJ2-7, with 7 bases fitting TRBD1. CDR1 and CDR2 from the germline V gene are KGHSH and LQKENI. The trim removed 0 bases at V and 3 bases at J, leaving 2 bases unmatched. CDR3 length equals 14 residues. CDR3 region: CASSPPGTVYEQYF. The CDR3 DNA reads as TGTGCCAGCTCACCACCCGGGACAGTCTACGAGCAGTACTTC.

The rearrangement joins TRBV7-8 to TRBJ1-1; D might be TRBD1 (6 bases). Germline V CDR1 and CDR2: SGHVS, FQNEAQ. The CDR3 totals 14 residues. V was cut by 5 bases and J by 4 bases, with 14 bases left in between. CDR3 loop: CASSEPQGSTEAFF. CDR3 sequence (DNA): TGTGCCAGCAGCGAACCACAGGGAAGCACTGAAGCTTTCTTT.

The rearrangement joins TRBV6-1 to TRBJ2-7, with a tentative D call TRBD1 (6 bases). CDR1 is MNHNS, CDR2 SASEGT, per germline. Trimming stripped 8 bases from V and 3 bases from J, with 8 bases between. The CDR3 extends over 11 amino acids. The CDR3 region has the DNA TGTGCCAGCTTACAGGGCTACGAGCAGTACTTC. Its translation: CASLQGYEQYF.

The chain joins TRBV7-7 to TRBJ2-1; D possibly corresponds to TRBD2 (5 bases). The CDR3 has 12 amino acids. Per germline, CDR1 SSHAT and CDR2 FNYEAQ (reference sequence). Trimming cost V 6 bases and J 9 bases, with 12 bases left between them. This CDR3 reads CASRPEGGEQFF. CDR3 in DNA: TGTGCCAGCAGACCAGAAGGAGGTGAGCAGTTCTTC. Based on the CDR3 plus reference TRBV7-7 and TRBJ2-1, the full variable domain is GAGVSQSPRYKVTKRGQDVTLRCDPISSHATLYWYQQALGQGPEFLTYFNYEAQPDKSGLPSDRFSAERPEGSISTLTIQRTEQRDSAMYRCASRPEGGEQFFGPGTRLTVL.

The CDR3 DNA reads TGTGCCAGCAGTGGTAGCCGGACAGGGGGCGATGGCTACACCTTC. It translates to CASSGSRTGGDGYTF. The chain has TRBV6-1 and TRBJ1-2, with 11 bases fitting TRBD1. After removal of 4 bases from V and 6 bases from J, the junction contained 7 bases not matched to a gene. This CDR3 comprises 15 residues. Germline CDR1 reads MNHNS; CDR2 reads SASEGT.

The J gene is TRBJ1-3, the V gene TRBV7-2; a weak D match, TRBD1 (6 bases). CDR1 SGHTA and CDR2 FQGNSA come from the germline V gene. This CDR3 comprises 16 residues. Trimming cost V 1 base and J 4 bases, with 14 bases left between them. The CDR3 region has the DNA TGTGCCAGCAGCTTAGAGTCAGGGGCGTTCGGAAACACCATATATTTT. Translated: CASSLESGAFGNTIYF.